The 13 T cell receptor beta chains in this list originate from one sample, sequenced in a study of blood T cell repertoires in COVID-19. The method was immunoSEQ multiplex PCR; TCRdb's version includes in-frame clones alone and lacks a portion of them. The table lists roughly 200,000 clones, around four fifths of them singletons. Sequencing was performed on peripheral blood. These receptors were taken from a human donor in a cohort sampled during active COVID-19.

This chain links TRBV7-2 with TRBJ1-2, with D maybe TRBD1 (5 bases). The CDR3 contains 15 residues. CDR1 is SGHTA and CDR2 is FQGNSA in the germline V gene. The V end was cut by 3 bases, the J end by 4 bases, with 15 bases between. The DNA for the CDR3 is TGTGCCAGCAGCTTGTCCGGGACGGGACTCTATGGCTACACCTTC. Translating it yields CASSLSGTGLYGYTF.

The chain links TRBV5-6 to TRBJ1-1, with D perhaps TRBD1 (6 bases). Germline values: CDR1 SGHDT, CDR2 YYEEEE. This CDR3 is 17 amino acids long. The ends were cut back, 4 bases at V and 1 base at J, with 20 bases in the middle. CDR3 coding DNA: TGTGCCAGCAGCATTGGGGGCCCCCTATGGGAGAACACTGAAGCTTTCTTT. Protein product: CASSIGGPLWENTEAFF.

The chain carries TRBV28 and TRBJ2-7; 8 bases map to TRBD2. The J segment lost 0 bases and the V segment lost 6 bases, leaving 7 bases of the junction unmatched. The CDR3 is 15 residues long. Looked up from germline, CDR1 is MDHEN and CDR2 is SYDVKM. CDR3 in amino acids: CASREIAGYSYEQYF. CDR3 nucleotide sequence: TGTGCCAGCAGGGAAATAGCGGGGTACTCCTACGAGCAGTACTTC.

In its sample, this clone was seen a few times. J is TRBJ2-5 and V is TRBV28; D may be TRBD1 (5 bases). V lost 6 bases and J 3 bases, leaving 8 bases between the germline ends. CDR1 MDHEN and CDR2 SYDVKM come from the germline V gene. CDR3 length equals 12 residues. CDR3 loop: CASSQTEETQYF. The CDR3 DNA sequence: TGTGCCAGCAGCCAGACAGAAGAGACCCAGTACTTC.

This chain connects TRBV2 to TRBJ1-2; D is unresolved. Germline assignment: CDR1 SNHLY and CDR2 FYNNEI. V was pared by 6 bases and J by 8 bases, with 13 bases between. CDR3 size: 12 residues. The CDR3 here is CASRPQNFGYTF. CDR3 nucleotides: TGTGCCAGCAGACCCCAAAACTTCGGCTACACCTTC.

The genes are TRBV19 and TRBJ1-5, with a weak D call TRBD1 (6 bases). V was pared by 5 bases and J by 1 base, with 12 bases between. The CDR3 covers 15 residues. CDR1 is LNHDA and CDR2 is SQIVND in the germline V gene (reference sequence). The CDR3 region has the DNA TGTGCCAGTAGTGTACAGGGATGGAGCAATCAGCCCCAGCATTTT. Residues: CASSVQGWSNQPQHF.

This chain links TRBV18 with TRBJ1-2; D remains unclear. Germline CDR1 and CDR2: KGHSH and LQKENI. V gave up 3 bases and J gave up 5 bases, with 10 bases separating them. This CDR3 comprises 13 residues. CDR3 protein: CASSPENDYGYTF. The CDR3 DNA follows: TGTGCCAGCTCACCGGAGAACGATTATGGCTACACCTTC.

This chain connects TRBV5-4 to TRBJ2-1, with TRBD2 matching 13 bases. CDR1 is SGHNT, CDR2 YYREEE, per germline (reference sequence). The CDR3 runs 16 residues. V lost 3 bases to trimming and J lost 8 bases; unmatched junction nucleotides: 8. This chain's CDR3 is CASSSTWTSGRDEQFF. The DNA of the CDR3 is TGTGCCAGCAGCTCAACTTGGACTAGCGGGAGAGATGAGCAGTTCTTC.

The rearrangement links TRBV10-3 to TRBJ2-7; tentatively, D is TRBD1 (6 bases). Deletions cut 3 bases from V and 3 bases from J, with 12 bases between. The CDR3 has 14 residues. The germline V gene has CDR1 ENHRY and CDR2 SYGVKD. For the CDR3, the DNA is TGTGCCATCAGTGAACCGGACAGAAACTACGAGCAGTACGTC. Its protein is CAISEPDRNYEQYV.

This clone appeared a few times. The V and J genes are TRBV19 and TRBJ2-1, with a weak D call TRBD1 (5 bases). CDR3 length equals 13 residues. With 3 bases removed from V and 5 bases from J, the gap between germline ends came to 8 bases. Germline V lookup: CDR1 LNHDA, CDR2 SQIVND (reference sequence). The CDR3 loop reads CASSIGANNEQFF. DNA of the CDR3: TGTGCCAGTAGTATTGGGGCTAACAATGAGCAGTTCTTC.

This rearrangement joins TRBV19 to TRBJ2-3; 7 bases fit TRBD2. The junction had 5 bases not matched to a gene; V was cut back by 4 bases and J by 7 bases. The germline V gene has CDR1 LNHDA and CDR2 SQIVND (reference sequence). This CDR3 spans 13 amino acids. The CDR3 loop reads CASSREGRYTQYF. In nucleotides, the CDR3 is TGTGCCAGTAGTAGGGAGGGTCGGTATACGCAGTATTTT.

The chain combines TRBV21-1 with TRBJ2-7; TRBD2 is the table's D call and was not checked against the DNA. TRBV21-1 is a recognized pseudogene. The CDR3 sequence is 13 residues long. The CDR3 nucleotides are TGTGCCAGCAGCAAAGACCGGGCCTCCGAGGGGTACGTC. It specifies CASSKDRASEGYV.

The V gene is TRBV4-1, the J gene TRBJ1-6; 7 bases fit TRBD1. This CDR3 has 18 amino acids. Germline CDR1 is MGHRA and CDR2 is YSYEKL. Trimming cost V 3 bases and J 9 bases; bases outside gene matches: 17. CDR3 amino acids: CASSHYSGTVEGSSPLHF. CDR3 bases: TGCGCCAGCAGCCACTATTCCGGGACAGTCGAAGGAAGTTCACCCCTCCACTTT.